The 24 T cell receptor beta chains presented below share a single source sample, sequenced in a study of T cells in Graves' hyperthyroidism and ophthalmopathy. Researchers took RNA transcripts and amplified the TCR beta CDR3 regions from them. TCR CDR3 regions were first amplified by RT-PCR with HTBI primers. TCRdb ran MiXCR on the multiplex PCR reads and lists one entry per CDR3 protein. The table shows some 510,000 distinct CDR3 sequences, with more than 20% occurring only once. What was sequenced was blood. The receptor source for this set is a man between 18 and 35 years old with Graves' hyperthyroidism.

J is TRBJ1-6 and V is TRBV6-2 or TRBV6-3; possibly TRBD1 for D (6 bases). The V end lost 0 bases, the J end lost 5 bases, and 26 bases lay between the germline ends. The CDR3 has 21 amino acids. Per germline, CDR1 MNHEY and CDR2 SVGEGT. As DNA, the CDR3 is TGTGCCAGCAGTTACTCGGAAATTGTCGGGGCCGGGGGGCATCATAATTCACCCCTCCACTTT. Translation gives CASSYSEIVGAGGHHNSPLHF.

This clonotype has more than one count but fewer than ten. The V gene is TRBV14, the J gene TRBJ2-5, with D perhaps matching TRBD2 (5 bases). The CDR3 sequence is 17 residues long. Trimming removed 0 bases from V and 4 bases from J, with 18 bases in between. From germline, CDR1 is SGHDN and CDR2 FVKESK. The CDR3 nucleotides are TGTGCCAGCAGCCAAGAGTCCACGGGGTTAGGGCTAGAGACCCAGTACTTC. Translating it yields CASSQESTGLGLETQYF.

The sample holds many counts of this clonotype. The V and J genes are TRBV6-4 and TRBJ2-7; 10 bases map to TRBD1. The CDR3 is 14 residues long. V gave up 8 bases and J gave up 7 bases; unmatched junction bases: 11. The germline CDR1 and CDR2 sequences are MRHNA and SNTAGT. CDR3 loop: CASGWDRGPAEQYF. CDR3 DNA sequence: TGTGCCAGCGGATGGGACAGGGGTCCCGCGGAGCAGTACTTC.

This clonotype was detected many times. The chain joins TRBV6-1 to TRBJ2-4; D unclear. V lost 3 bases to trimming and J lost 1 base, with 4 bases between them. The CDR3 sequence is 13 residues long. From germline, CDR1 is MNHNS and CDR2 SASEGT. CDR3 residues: CASSEIAKNIQYF. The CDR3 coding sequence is TGTGCCAGCAGTGAGATCGCCAAAAACATTCAGTACTTC.

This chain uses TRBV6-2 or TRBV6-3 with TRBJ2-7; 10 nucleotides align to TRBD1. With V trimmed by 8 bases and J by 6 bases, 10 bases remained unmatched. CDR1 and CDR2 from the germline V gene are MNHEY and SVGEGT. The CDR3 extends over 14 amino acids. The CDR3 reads CASRRGTGVSEQYF. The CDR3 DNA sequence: TGTGCCAGCCGCCGCGGGACAGGGGTATCCGAGCAGTACTTC.

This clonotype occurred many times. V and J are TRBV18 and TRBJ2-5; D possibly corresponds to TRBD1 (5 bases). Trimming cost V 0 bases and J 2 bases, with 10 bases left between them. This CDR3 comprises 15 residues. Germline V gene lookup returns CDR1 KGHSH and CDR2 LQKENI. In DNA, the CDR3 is TGTGCCAGCTCACCACCGGTGACAGAACAAGAGACCCAGTACTTC. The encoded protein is CASSPPVTEQETQYF.

In nucleotides, the CDR3 is TGTGCCAGCAGCCAAGGGTTACCGCGAAGGAGCTCCTACGAGCAGTACTTC. As protein: CASSQGLPRRSSYEQYF. The rearrangement uses TRBV13 and TRBJ2-7; D not resolved. V was trimmed by 5 bases and J by 0 bases, leaving 20 bases between them. The CDR3 loop spans 17 amino acids. CDR1 PRHDT and CDR2 FYEKMQ come from the germline V gene (reference sequence).

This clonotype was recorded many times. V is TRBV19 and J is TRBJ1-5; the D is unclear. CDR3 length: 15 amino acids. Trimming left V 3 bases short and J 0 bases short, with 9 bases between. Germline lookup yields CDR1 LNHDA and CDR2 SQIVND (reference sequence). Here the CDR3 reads CASSIGGYSNQPQHF. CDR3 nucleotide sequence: TGTGCCAGTAGTATTGGAGGATATAGCAATCAGCCCCAGCATTTT.

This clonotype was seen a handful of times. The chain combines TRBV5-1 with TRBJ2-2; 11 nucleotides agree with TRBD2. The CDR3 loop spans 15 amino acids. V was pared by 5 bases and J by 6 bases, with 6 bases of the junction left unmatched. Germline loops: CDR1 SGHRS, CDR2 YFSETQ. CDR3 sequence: CASRHEGLAAGELFF. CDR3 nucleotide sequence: TGCGCCAGCAGGCATGAGGGACTAGCGGCCGGGGAGCTGTTTTTT.

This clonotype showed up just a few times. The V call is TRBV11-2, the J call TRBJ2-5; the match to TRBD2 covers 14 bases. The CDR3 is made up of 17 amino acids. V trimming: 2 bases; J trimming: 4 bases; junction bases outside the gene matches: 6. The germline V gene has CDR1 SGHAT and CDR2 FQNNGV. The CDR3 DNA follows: TGTGCCAGCAGCTTAACCTCCGGGACTAGCGGGGGAGAGACCCAGTACTTC. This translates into CASSLTSGTSGGETQYF.

The CDR3, as DNA: TGTGCCAGCAGTTGGTTGCGGGGGCCGGCCTATGGCTACACCTTC. Translation: CASSWLRGPAYGYTF. V and J are TRBV2 and TRBJ1-2, with a possible D match to TRBD1 (6 bases). CDR3 length: 15 amino acids. V was cut by 5 bases and J by 4 bases, with 17 bases left in between. Germline lookup yields CDR1 SNHLY and CDR2 FYNNEI. Drawing the rest from reference TRBV2 and TRBJ1-2, the complete variable domain is EPEVTQTPSHQVTQMGQEVILRCVPISNHLYFYWYRQILGQKVEFLVSFYNNEISEKSEIFDDQFSVERPDGSNFTLKIRSTKLEDSAMYFCASSWLRGPAYGYTFGSGTRLTVV.

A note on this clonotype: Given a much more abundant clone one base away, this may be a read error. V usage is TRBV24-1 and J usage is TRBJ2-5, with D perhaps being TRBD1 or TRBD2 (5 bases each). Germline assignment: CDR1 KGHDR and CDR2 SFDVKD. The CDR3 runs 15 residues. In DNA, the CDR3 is TGTGCCACCAGTGACTCCAGGGTGGTGGGAGAGACCAAGTACTTC. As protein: CATSDSRVVGETKYF.

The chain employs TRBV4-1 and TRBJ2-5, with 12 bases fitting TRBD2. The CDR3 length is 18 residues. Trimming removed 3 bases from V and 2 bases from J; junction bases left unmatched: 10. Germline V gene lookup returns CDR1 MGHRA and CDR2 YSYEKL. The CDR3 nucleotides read TGCGCCAGCAGCCAGAGGACTATGACTAGCGGGGGTCAAGAGACCCAGTACTTC. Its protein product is CASSQRTMTSGGQETQYF.

DNA for the CDR3: TGTGCCAGCACTCCACGGACCCTCCTCGGTGGCTACACCTTC. It encodes CASTPRTLLGGYTF. V and J are TRBV2 and TRBJ1-2; D is unclear. The CDR3 length is 14 residues. Trimming stripped 7 bases from V and 7 bases from J, with 19 bases between. CDR1 is SNHLY and CDR2 is FYNNEI in the germline V gene. Filled out from reference TRBV2 and TRBJ1-2, the complete variable domain reads EPEVTQTPSHQVTQMGQEVILRCVPISNHLYFYWYRQILGQKVEFLVSFYNNEISEKSEIFDDQFSVERPDGSNFTLKIRSTKLEDSAMYFCASTPRTLLGGYTFGSGTRLTVV.

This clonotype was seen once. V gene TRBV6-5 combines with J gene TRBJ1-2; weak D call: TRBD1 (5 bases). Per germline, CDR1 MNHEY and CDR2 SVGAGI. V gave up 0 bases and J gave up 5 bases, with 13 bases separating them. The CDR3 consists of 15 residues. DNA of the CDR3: TGTGCCAGCAGTTACTCGCTTGACGGGGCATATGGCTACACCTTC. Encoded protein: CASSYSLDGAYGYTF.

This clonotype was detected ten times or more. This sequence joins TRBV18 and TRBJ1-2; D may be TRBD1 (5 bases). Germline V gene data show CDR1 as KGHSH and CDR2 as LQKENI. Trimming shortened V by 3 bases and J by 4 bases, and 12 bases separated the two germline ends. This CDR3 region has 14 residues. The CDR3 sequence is CASSPVTDLYGYTF. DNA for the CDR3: TGTGCCAGCTCACCCGTGACAGATCTCTATGGCTACACCTTC.

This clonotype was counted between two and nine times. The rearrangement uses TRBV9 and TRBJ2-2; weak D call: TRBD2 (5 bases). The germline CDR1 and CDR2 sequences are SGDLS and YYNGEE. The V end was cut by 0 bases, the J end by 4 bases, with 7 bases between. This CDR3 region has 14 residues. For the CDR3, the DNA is TGTGCCAGCAGCGTAGGACTAATCACCGGGGAGCTGTTTTTT. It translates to CASSVGLITGELFF.

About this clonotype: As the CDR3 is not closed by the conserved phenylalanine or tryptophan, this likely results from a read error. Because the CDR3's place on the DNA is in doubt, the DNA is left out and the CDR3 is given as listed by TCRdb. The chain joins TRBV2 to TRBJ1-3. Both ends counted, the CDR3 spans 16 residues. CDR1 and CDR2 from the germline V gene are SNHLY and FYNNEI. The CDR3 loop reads CASSEELQGWENTICL.

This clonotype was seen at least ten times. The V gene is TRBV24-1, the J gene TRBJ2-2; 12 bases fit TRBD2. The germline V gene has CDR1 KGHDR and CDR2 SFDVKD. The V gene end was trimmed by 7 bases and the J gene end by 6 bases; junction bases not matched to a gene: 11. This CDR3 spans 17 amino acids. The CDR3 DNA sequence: TGTGCCACCAGCAGGACTAGCGGGGTTTTTTCATCCGGGGAGCTGTTTTTT. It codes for CATSRTSGVFSSGELFF.

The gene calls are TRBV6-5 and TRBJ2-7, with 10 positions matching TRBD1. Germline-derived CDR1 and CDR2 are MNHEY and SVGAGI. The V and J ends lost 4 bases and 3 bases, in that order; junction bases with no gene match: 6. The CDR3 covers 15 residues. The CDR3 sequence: CASSSNDRGHYEQYF. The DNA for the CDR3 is TGTGCCAGCAGTTCTAACGACAGGGGGCACTACGAGCAGTACTTC.

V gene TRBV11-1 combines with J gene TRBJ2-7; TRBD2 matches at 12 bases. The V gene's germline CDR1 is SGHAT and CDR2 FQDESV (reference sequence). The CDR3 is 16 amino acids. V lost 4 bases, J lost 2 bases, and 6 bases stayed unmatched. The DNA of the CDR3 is TGTGCCAGCAGCTCCAGACTAGCGGGGGAACCCTACGAGCAGTACTTC. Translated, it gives CASSSRLAGEPYEQYF. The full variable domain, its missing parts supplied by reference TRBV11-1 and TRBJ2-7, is EAEVAQSPRYKITEKSQAVAFWCDPISGHATLYWYRQILGQGPELLVQFQDESVVDDSQLPKDRFSAERLKGVDSTLKIQPAELGDSAMYLCASSSRLAGEPYEQYFGPGTRLTVT.

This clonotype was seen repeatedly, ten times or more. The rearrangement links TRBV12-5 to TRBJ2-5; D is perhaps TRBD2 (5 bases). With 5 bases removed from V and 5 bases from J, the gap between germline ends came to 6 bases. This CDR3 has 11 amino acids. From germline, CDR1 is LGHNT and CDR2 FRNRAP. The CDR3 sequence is CASGTRETQYF. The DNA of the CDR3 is TGTGCTAGTGGTACTAGGGAGACCCAGTACTTC.

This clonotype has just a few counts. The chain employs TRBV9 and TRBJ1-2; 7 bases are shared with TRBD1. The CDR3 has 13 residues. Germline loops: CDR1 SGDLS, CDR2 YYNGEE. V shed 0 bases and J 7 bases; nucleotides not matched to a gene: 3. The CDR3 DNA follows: TGTGCCAGCAGCGTAGAGGCAGGGGGTGGCTACACCTTC. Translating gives CASSVEAGGGYTF. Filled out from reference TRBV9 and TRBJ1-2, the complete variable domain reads DSGVTQTPKHLITATGQRVTLRCSPRSGDLSVYWYQQSLDQGLQFLIQYYNGEERAKGNILERFSAQQFPDLHSELNLSSLELGDSALYFCASSVEAGGGYTFGSGTRLTVV.

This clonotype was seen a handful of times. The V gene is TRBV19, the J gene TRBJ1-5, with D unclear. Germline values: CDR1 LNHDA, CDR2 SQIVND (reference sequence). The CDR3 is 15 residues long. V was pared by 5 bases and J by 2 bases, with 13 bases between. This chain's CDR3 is CASSPVALGNQPQHF. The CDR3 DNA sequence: TGTGCCAGTAGTCCTGTGGCCCTTGGCAATCAGCCCCAGCATTTT.